Sequencing of this T cell receptor (beta chain) was carried out in a study of shared clonotypes between healthy human individuals. The V gene's germline CDR1 is MNHEY and CDR2 SMNVEV (reference sequence). V trimming: 2 bases; J trimming: 4 bases; junction bases outside the gene matches: 10. This CDR3 comprises 16 residues. Naive CD8 populations comprised CD45RO-negative cells positively selected for CCR7, excluding terminally differentiated effector memory CD45RA+ cells. Repertoires were generated with immunoSEQ multiplex PCR, while TCRdb's copy carries only in-frame clones and drops some. Of over 2 million clones listed, about 95% are singletons.

The chain has TRBV27 and TRBJ2-7; the match to TRBD1 covers 8 bases. Sample: naive CD8+ T cells sorted from blood. The source is a man younger than 35 in good health. The CDR3 reads CASSLGGTGVSYEQYF. CDR3 coding DNA: TGTGCCAGCAGTTTAGGCGGGACAGGTGTTTCTTACGAGCAGTACTTC.